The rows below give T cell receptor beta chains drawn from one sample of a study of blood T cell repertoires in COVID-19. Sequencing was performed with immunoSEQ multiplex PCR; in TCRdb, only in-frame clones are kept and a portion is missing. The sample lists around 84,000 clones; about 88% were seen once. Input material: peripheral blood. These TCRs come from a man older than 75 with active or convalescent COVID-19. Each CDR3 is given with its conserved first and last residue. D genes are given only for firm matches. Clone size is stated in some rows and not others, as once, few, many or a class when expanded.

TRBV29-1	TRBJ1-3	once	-	TGCAGCGTTCGGAGCTCTGGAAACACCATATATTTT	CSVRSSGNTIYF
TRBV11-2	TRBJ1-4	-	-	TGTGCCAGCAGCTTAGTAGGGGGGGCGGCTAATGAAAAACTGTTTTTT	CASSLVGGAANEKLFF
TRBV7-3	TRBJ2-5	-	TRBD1	TGTGCCAGCAGCCTGACAGGGTGGTCGGAGACCCAGTACTTC	CASSLTGWSETQYF
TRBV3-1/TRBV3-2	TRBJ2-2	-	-	TGTGCCAGCAGCCCCCCCGGTTCCCCCGGGGAGCTGTTTTTT	CASSPPGSPGELFF
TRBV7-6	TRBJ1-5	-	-	TGTGCCAGCAGCTTAGCAGGGGTGGTGCAGCCCCAGCATTTT	CASSLAGVVQPQHF
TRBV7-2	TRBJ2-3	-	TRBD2	TGTGCCAGCAGCCCAAGACTAGCGAGCACAGATACGCAGTATTTT	CASSPRLASTDTQYF
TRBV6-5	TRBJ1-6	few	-	TGTGCCAGCATTGCAGGTTATAATTCACCCCTCCACTTT	CASIAGYNSPLHF
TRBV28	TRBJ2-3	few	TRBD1	TGTGCCAGCAGTTTACAGACAGGGGGCACAGATACGCAGTATTTT	CASSLQTGGTDTQYF
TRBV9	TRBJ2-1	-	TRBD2	TGTGCCAGCAGCGTAGCCTCCGGGACTAGCGGACGCAATGAGCAGTTCTTC	CASSVASGTSGRNEQFF
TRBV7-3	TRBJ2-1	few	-	TGTGCCAGCAGCTTAAATCCGGGTTCCTACAATGAGCAGTTCTTC	CASSLNPGSYNEQFF
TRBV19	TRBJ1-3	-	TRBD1	TGTGCCAGTAGTATATCCGGGACAGGGATCGGGCGAAACACCATATATTTT	CASSISGTGIGRNTIYF
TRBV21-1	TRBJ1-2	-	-	TGTGCCAGCAGCACCAGGGCTAACTATGGCTACACCTTC	CASSTRANYGYTF
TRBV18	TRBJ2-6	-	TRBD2	TGTGCCAGCTCACCACCGGGAGGGGTATTTGGGGCCAACGTCCTGACTTTC	CASSPPGGVFGANVLTF
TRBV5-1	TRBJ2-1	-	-	TGCGCCAGCAGCCTGGGGCGGGGTCGCAATGAGCAGTTCTTC	CASSLGRGRNEQFF
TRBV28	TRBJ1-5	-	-	TGTGCCAGCAGACAGAGCAATCAGCCCCAGCATTTT	CASRQSNQPQHF
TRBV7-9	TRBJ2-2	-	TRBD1	TGTGCCGGGTTCGACAGGGGATACACCGGGGAGCTGTTTTTT	CAGFDRGYTGELFF
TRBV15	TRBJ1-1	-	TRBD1	TGTGCCACCAGCAGGGGGACAGGGGTCCCTGACACTGAAGCTTTCTTT	CATSRGTGVPDTEAFF
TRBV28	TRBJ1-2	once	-	TGTGCCAGCACCCCCCCCGGATCAGGGGTTAGTGGCTACACCTTC	CASTPPGSGVSGYTF
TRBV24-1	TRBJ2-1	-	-	TGTGCCACCAGTGCCTCCCGCCCGGGGGGCTGGGGCAATGAGCAGTTCTTC	CATSASRPGGWGNEQFF
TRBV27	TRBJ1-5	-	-	TGTGCCAGCAGTTTTACTTCGGGGGGCAATCAGCCCCAGCATTTT	CASSFTSGGNQPQHF
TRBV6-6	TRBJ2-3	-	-	TGTGCCAGCAGTTATATTGGGACTCAAGTTACAGATACGCAGTATTTT	CASSYIGTQVTDTQYF
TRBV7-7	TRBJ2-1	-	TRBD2	TGTGCCAGCAGCTCGGGACTAGCGGGTATGAATGAGCAGTTCTTC	CASSSGLAGMNEQFF